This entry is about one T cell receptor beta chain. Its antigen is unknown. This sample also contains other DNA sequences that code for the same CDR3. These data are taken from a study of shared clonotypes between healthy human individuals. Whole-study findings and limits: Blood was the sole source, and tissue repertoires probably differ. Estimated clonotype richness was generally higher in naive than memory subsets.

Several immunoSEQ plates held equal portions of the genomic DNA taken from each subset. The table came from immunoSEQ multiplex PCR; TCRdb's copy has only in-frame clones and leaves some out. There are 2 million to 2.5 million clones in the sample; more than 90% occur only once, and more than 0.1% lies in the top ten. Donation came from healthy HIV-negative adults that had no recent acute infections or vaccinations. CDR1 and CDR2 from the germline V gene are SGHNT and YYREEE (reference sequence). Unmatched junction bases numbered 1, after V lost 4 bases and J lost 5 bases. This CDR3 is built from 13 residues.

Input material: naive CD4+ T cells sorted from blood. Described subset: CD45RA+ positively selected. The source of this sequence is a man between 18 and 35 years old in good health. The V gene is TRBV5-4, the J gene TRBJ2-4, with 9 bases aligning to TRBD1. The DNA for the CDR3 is TGTGCCAGCAGCAGGGACAGGGAAAACATTCAGTACTTC. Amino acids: CASSRDRENIQYF.